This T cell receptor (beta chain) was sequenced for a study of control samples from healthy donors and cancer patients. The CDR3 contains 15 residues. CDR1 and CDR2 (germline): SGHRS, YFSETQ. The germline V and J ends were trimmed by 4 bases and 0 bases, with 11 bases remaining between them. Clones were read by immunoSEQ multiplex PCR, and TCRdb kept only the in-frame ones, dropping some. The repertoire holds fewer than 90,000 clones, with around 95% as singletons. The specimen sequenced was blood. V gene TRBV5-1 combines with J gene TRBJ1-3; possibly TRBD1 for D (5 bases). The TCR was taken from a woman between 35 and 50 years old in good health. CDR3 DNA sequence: TGCGCCAGCAGCCAAGGACATAACTCTGGAAACACCATATATTTT. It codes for CASSQGHNSGNTIYF.